These T cell receptor beta chains were read from a single sample in a study of shared clonotypes between healthy human individuals. TCRdb's table, derived via immunoSEQ multiplex PCR, lists solely in-frame clones and lacks some. The profile covers 2,100,000 or so clones, with 90% to 96% appearing a single time and over 0.1% taken by the ten largest. The sequencing input was naive CD4+ T cells sorted from blood. The origin of the receptors is a man younger than 30 in good health. Each CDR3 is given with its conserved first and last residue. A D gene is named only where the DNA matches it firmly. Clone size, where shown, is once, few, many, or a class for clones that have expanded.

j_gene: TRBJ2-7; abundance: NA; d_gene: TRBD2; v_gene: TRBV29-1; CDR3nt: TGCAGCGTTGAATTCCCCGGGGGGACCCACGAGCAGTACTTC; CDR3aa: CSVEFPGGTHEQYF
j_gene: TRBJ1-4; abundance: NA; d_gene: NA; v_gene: TRBV4-3; CDR3nt: TGCGCCAGCAGCCAAGATGACGGCTTTAATGAAAAACTGTTTTTT; CDR3aa: CASSQDDGFNEKLFF
j_gene: TRBJ2-6; abundance: NA; d_gene: NA; v_gene: TRBV5-1; CDR3nt: TGCGCCAGCAGCTTGGCCGAGTCTGGGGCCAACGTCCTGACTTTC; CDR3aa: CASSLAESGANVLTF
j_gene: TRBJ2-6; abundance: NA; d_gene: NA; v_gene: TRBV27; CDR3nt: TGTGCCAGCAGTTTATGGTTGGGGAAGGATTCTGGGGCCAACGTCCTGACTTTC; CDR3aa: CASSLWLGKDSGANVLTF
j_gene: TRBJ1-5; abundance: NA; d_gene: NA; v_gene: TRBV27; CDR3nt: TGTGCCAGCAGTTCCATCCCCCCCGGGGCCCAGCATTTT; CDR3aa: CASSSIPPGAQHF
j_gene: TRBJ1-2; abundance: NA; d_gene: NA; v_gene: TRBV18; CDR3nt: TGTGCCAGCTCACCAGTGACCTTTGGGATTAACTATGGCTACACCTTC; CDR3aa: CASSPVTFGINYGYTF
j_gene: TRBJ2-7; abundance: once; d_gene: NA; v_gene: TRBV27; CDR3nt: TGTGCCAGCGCGGTAAGGGCCAACTACGAGCAGTACTTC; CDR3aa: CASAVRANYEQYF
j_gene: TRBJ2-5; abundance: NA; d_gene: NA; v_gene: TRBV13; CDR3nt: TGTGCCAGCAGCTCGTTCGGATTAACGGAGACCCAGTACTTC; CDR3aa: CASSSFGLTETQYF
j_gene: TRBJ2-5; abundance: NA; d_gene: TRBD2; v_gene: TRBV4-1; CDR3nt: TGCGCCAGCAGCCAAGAGGGCCAGGGGCTCGAGCGGGAGGTAGAAGAGACCCAGTACTTC; CDR3aa: CASSQEGQGLEREVEETQYF
j_gene: TRBJ2-1; abundance: NA; d_gene: TRBD2; v_gene: TRBV4-1; CDR3nt: TGCGCCAGCAGCCTACTGACTAGCGGGACCAATGAGCAGTTCTTC; CDR3aa: CASSLLTSGTNEQFF
j_gene: TRBJ1-2; abundance: once; d_gene: NA; v_gene: TRBV6-5; CDR3nt: TGTGCCAGCACCAAGGGGGGCGGGATTCTTGGCTACACCTTC; CDR3aa: CASTKGGGILGYTF
j_gene: TRBJ2-3; abundance: NA; d_gene: NA; v_gene: TRBV6-6; CDR3nt: TGTGCCAGCAGTTACGGCCCCAGCACAGATACGCAGTATTTT; CDR3aa: CASSYGPSTDTQYF
j_gene: TRBJ2-1; abundance: NA; d_gene: NA; v_gene: TRBV5-1; CDR3nt: TGCGCCAGCAGCTTGGGATGGCAGGAGGGTTACAATGAGCAGTTCTTC; CDR3aa: CASSLGWQEGYNEQFF